This TCR beta chain comes out of a study of cytomegalovirus exposure and HLA in healthy donors. Germline V gene data show CDR1 as SGHKS and CDR2 as YYEKEE (reference sequence). The CDR3 is 13 residues long. Trimming removed 0 bases from V and 2 bases from J, with 5 bases in between. Study conclusions and caveats: Later analysis revealed greater clonal expansion in HLA-associated TCR beta chains than in equally common others.

Worth noting for this clone: Antigen specificity is unknown.

Vbeta (60) and Jbeta (13) primers were used in the PCR. Sequenced by immunoSEQ multiplex PCR; TCRdb stores in-frame clones only, minus some. Of some 190,000 clones in the sample, roughly 87% were seen once. The clonotype comes from a boy aged 2 to 10 in good health and CMV-seronegative. The J gene is TRBJ1-2, the V gene TRBV5-5; weak D call: TRBD1 (5 bases). Sequencing used PBMCs. This CDR3 reads CASSLGQNYGYTF. CDR3 coding DNA: TGTGCCAGCAGCTTGGGACAGAACTATGGCTACACCTTC.